The 28 T cell receptor beta chains listed next were all sequenced from one sample in a study of CD8+ T cells in alopecia areata. TCR sequencing used cDNA made by reverse transcription of extracted RNA. Measured with immunoSEQ multiplex PCR; TCRdb has only the in-frame clones, and not every one. The data hold around 140,000 clones, with approximately 50% observed a single time. Source: CD4+ T cells sorted from blood, taken at week 0. The receptors stem from a human donor with alopecia areata.

The chain has TRBV4-2 and TRBJ2-1; 12 bases are shared with TRBD2. The V segment lost 4 bases and the J segment 10 bases; nucleotides outside the gene matches: 14. This CDR3 region has 17 residues. Germline V gene sequence: CDR1 LGHNA, CDR2 YNFKEQ. The CDR3 DNA follows: TGTGCCAGCAGCCTATATACGACTAGCGGGAGTGCCTGGGAGCAGTTCTTC. Amino acid sequence: CASSLYTTSGSAWEQFF.

This clone was seen a handful of times. This chain connects TRBV6-6 to TRBJ2-7; 8 positions match TRBD1. V gave up 6 bases and J gave up 7 bases; unmatched junction bases: 14. Germline V gives CDR1 MNHNY, CDR2 SVGAGI (reference sequence). The CDR3 length is 15 residues. CDR3 sequence reads: CASRPGGRDFGEQYF. In nucleotides, the CDR3 is TGTGCCAGCAGACCAGGGGGCAGAGATTTCGGGGAGCAGTACTTC.

This clone showed up just a few times. The chain is built from TRBV6-5 and TRBJ2-7, with D perhaps TRBD1 (7 bases). Germline V CDR1 and CDR2: MNHEY, SVGAGI. The CDR3 loop spans 13 amino acids. V lost 5 bases, J lost 0 bases, and 8 bases lay in between. CDR3 loop: CASSQGGSYEQYF. The CDR3 coding sequence is TGTGCCAGCAGTCAGGGGGGCTCCTACGAGCAGTACTTC.

V is TRBV6-1 and J is TRBJ1-3; no clear D. Germline-derived CDR1 and CDR2 are MNHNS and SASEGT. The CDR3 has 13 amino acids. Trimming cost V 5 bases and J 8 bases, with 13 bases left between them. CDR3 sequence: CASSSGVWDTIYF. The CDR3 DNA reads TGTGCCAGCAGTAGTGGGGTTTGGGACACCATATATTTT.

The genes are TRBV2 and TRBJ1-4; 7 bases agree with TRBD1. Germline V gene lookup returns CDR1 SNHLY and CDR2 FYNNEI. The CDR3 is 16 amino acids. After removal of 2 bases from V and 4 bases from J, the junction contained 7 bases not matched to a gene. The CDR3 is CASSEQGTEVNEKLFF. CDR3 DNA: TGTGCCAGCAGTGAACAGGGGACAGAAGTTAATGAAAAACTGTTTTTT. Using reference TRBV2 and TRBJ1-4 for the parts outside the CDR3, the full variable domain is EPEVTQTPSHQVTQMGQEVILRCVPISNHLYFYWYRQILGQKVEFLVSFYNNEISEKSEIFDDQFSVERPDGSNFTLKIRSTKLEDSAMYFCASSEQGTEVNEKLFFGSGTQLSVL.

Only a few counts were recorded for this clone. The rearrangement joins TRBV4-1 to TRBJ2-1; 12 bases are shared with TRBD2. CDR3 length: 17 amino acids. Trimming took 1 base from V and 6 from J; bases not matched to a gene: 7. The germline V gene encodes CDR1 MGHRA and CDR2 YSYEKL. The CDR3 here is CASSQGAASGRANEQFF. The CDR3 coding sequence is TGCGCCAGCAGCCAAGGAGCGGCTAGCGGGAGGGCCAATGAGCAGTTCTTC.

This clone came up a few times. The chain carries TRBV30 and TRBJ2-7, with D perhaps given as TRBD1 or TRBD2 (5 bases each). Trimming took 2 bases from V and 5 from J, leaving 16 bases between them. The germline CDR1 and CDR2 sequences are GTSNPN and SVGIG (reference sequence). The CDR3 spans 14 residues. In DNA, the CDR3 is TGTGCCTGGAGTCCAAAAAGGGACCGACACGAGCAGTACTTC. Protein product: CAWSPKRDRHEQYF. The full variable domain, with the rest looked up from reference TRBV30 and TRBJ2-7, is SQTIHQWPATLVQPVGSPLSLECTVEGTSNPNLYWYRQAAGRGLQLLFYSVGIGQISSEVPQNLSASRPQDRQFILSSKKLLLSDSGFYLCAWSPKRDRHEQYFGPGTRLTVT.

The V gene is TRBV4-1, the J gene TRBJ1-5; D gene ambiguous. Germline V CDR1 and CDR2: MGHRA, YSYEKL. The CDR3 is 16 amino acids. The ends were cut back, 1 base at V and 2 bases at J, with 12 bases in the middle. The CDR3 DNA reads TGCGCCAGCAGCCAAGTTTTGCGGGTGGGCAATCAGCCCCAGCATTTT. This gives the protein CASSQVLRVGNQPQHF.

The chain couples TRBV29-1 to TRBJ1-1; weak D call: TRBD1 (6 bases). The CDR3 runs 12 residues. V lost 0 bases and J lost 11, with 13 bases in between. Germline CDR1 SQVTM, CDR2 ANQGSEA. CDR3: CSVEDRQVRAFF. DNA for the CDR3: TGCAGCGTTGAAGACCGACAGGTCCGGGCTTTCTTT.

This clone occurred a few times. This chain uses TRBV29-1 with TRBJ1-2, with D perhaps TRBD1 (6 bases). Germline V lookup: CDR1 SQVTM, CDR2 ANQGSEA. V gave up 7 bases and J gave up 3 bases, with 12 bases separating them. The length of the CDR3 is 12 residues. CDR3 sequence: CSAAPGDYGYTF. CDR3 coding DNA: TGCAGCGCCGCTCCAGGGGACTATGGCTACACCTTC. The whole variable domain, filled in from reference TRBV29-1 and TRBJ1-2, reads SAVISQKPSRDICQRGTSLTIQCQVDSQVTMMFWYRQQPGQSLTLIATANQGSEATYESGFVIDKFPISRPNLTFSTLTVSNMSPEDSSIYLCSAAPGDYGYTFGSGTRLTVV.

The rearrangement joins TRBV30 to TRBJ2-1; D remains unclear. This CDR3 is built from 15 residues. Germline values: CDR1 GTSNPN, CDR2 SVGIG (reference sequence). Trimming took 0 bases from V and 5 from J, leaving 14 bases between them. The CDR3, as DNA: TGTGCCTGGAGTGTGTTCCTTGATCCCGACAATGAGCAGTTCTTC. As protein: CAWSVFLDPDNEQFF.

CDR3 sequence (DNA): TGCGCCAGCAGCCATCCCCTGGCTAGCGGATTAGAGACCCAGTACTTC. Its protein is CASSHPLASGLETQYF. The chain recombines TRBV4-1 with TRBJ2-5; 7 nucleotides match TRBD2. V shed 3 bases, J shed 4 bases, and the junction held 11 bases outside the gene matches. CDR1 and CDR2 from the germline V gene are MGHRA and YSYEKL. The CDR3 covers 16 residues.

This chain joins TRBV27 and TRBJ1-1; D is unresolved. CDR1 is MNHEY and CDR2 is SMNVEV in the germline V gene (reference sequence). The CDR3 loop spans 13 amino acids. Deletions cut 5 bases from V and 0 bases from J, with 7 bases between. Written as DNA, the CDR3 is TGTGCCAGCAGTAATACACTGAACACTGAAGCTTTCTTT. It encodes CASSNTLNTEAFF.

The V gene is TRBV6-9, the J gene TRBJ2-1; 8 bases match TRBD1. Looked up from germline, CDR1 is MNHGY and CDR2 is SVAAGI. The CDR3 has 21 residues. V was clipped by 8 bases and J by 4 bases; unmatched bases: 28. CDR3: CASLTFRDRSVRGVRYNEQFF. CDR3 nucleotides: TGTGCCAGCTTAACATTTAGGGACAGGAGTGTTCGGGGAGTCCGGTACAATGAGCAGTTCTTC.

This clone was seen only once. The rearrangement links TRBV28 to TRBJ2-7, with D perhaps matching TRBD1 (6 bases). V shed 3 bases and J shed 2 bases, with 11 bases lying between them. There are 14 residues in the CDR3. CDR1 and CDR2 from the germline V gene are MDHEN and SYDVKM. CDR3: CASSFPDRTYEQYF. The CDR3 DNA sequence: TGTGCCAGCAGTTTTCCCGACAGGACCTACGAGCAGTACTTC.

This clone showed up many times. The chain joins TRBV5-4 to TRBJ1-1; D is perhaps TRBD1 (5 bases). Germline V gene data show CDR1 as SGHNT and CDR2 as YYREEE (reference sequence). Deletions cut 6 bases from V and 5 bases from J, with 20 bases between. CDR3 length: 15 amino acids. The CDR3 DNA reads as TGTGCCAGCATTGGGGCAGGCGGCAGGTGGACTGAAGCTTTCTTT. This sequence encodes CASIGAGGRWTEAFF.

The chain carries TRBV30 and TRBJ1-5; D perhaps matches TRBD1 (6 bases). CDR1 and CDR2 (germline): GTSNPN, SVGIG (reference sequence). The CDR3 totals 15 residues. V dropped 0 bases and J dropped 6 bases, with 15 bases sitting between them. CDR3 residues: CAWSVRGGAPQPQHF. The DNA of the CDR3 is TGTGCCTGGAGTGTACGAGGGGGGGCCCCTCAGCCCCAGCATTTT.

V and J are TRBV30 and TRBJ2-2, with D unclear. Trimming took 3 bases from V and 1 from J, leaving 18 bases between them. Germline V lookup: CDR1 GTSNPN, CDR2 SVGIG (reference sequence). The CDR3 loop spans 17 amino acids. The CDR3 spells CAWSQFLGRLNTGELFF. As DNA, the CDR3 is TGTGCCTGGAGCCAATTCCTAGGGCGATTGAACACCGGGGAGCTGTTTTTT.

This chain links TRBV20-1 with TRBJ2-3; unclear D gene. V was shortened by 6 bases and J by 4 bases, with 8 bases between the two germline ends. The germline V gene encodes CDR1 DFQATT and CDR2 SNEGSKA (reference sequence). This CDR3 has 11 amino acids. For the CDR3, the DNA is TGCAGTGCCACCTGGTCAGATACGCAGTATTTT. This gives the protein CSATWSDTQYF.

In its sample, this clone was seen a few times. The rearrangement uses TRBV6-5 and TRBJ2-1; 9 bases line up with TRBD1. V shed 1 base, J shed 8 bases, and the junction held 6 bases outside the gene matches. CDR3 size: 15 residues. Germline assignment: CDR1 MNHEY and CDR2 SVGAGI. CDR3 sequence: CASSYWTGAQHEQFF. The CDR3 bases are TGTGCCAGCAGTTACTGGACAGGGGCCCAACATGAGCAGTTCTTC.

The V gene is TRBV27, the J gene TRBJ2-3; either TRBD1 or TRBD2 may supply D (6 bases each). Trimming removed 3 bases from V and 4 bases from J, with 11 bases in between. The CDR3 spans 14 residues. CDR1 and CDR2 from the germline V gene are MNHEY and SMNVEV (reference sequence). Written as DNA, the CDR3 is TGTGCCAGCAGTTTCGGAGGGGGACCAGATACGCAGTATTTT. Translated, it gives CASSFGGGPDTQYF.

V is TRBV4-3 and J is TRBJ2-1; 7 bases map to TRBD2. Germline CDR1 LGHNA, CDR2 YSLEER. V lost 4 bases and J lost 2; bases outside the gene matches: 5. The CDR3 has 15 residues. The CDR3: CASSLLSGTYNEQFF. The CDR3 nucleotides are TGCGCCAGCAGCCTTTTGAGCGGGACCTACAATGAGCAGTTCTTC.

V usage is TRBV4-1 and J usage is TRBJ2-3; D tentatively reads TRBD1 or TRBD2 (6 bases each). The length of the CDR3 is 14 residues. Germline V lookup: CDR1 MGHRA, CDR2 YSYEKL. V was pared by 4 bases and J by 4 bases, with 12 bases between. Written as DNA, the CDR3 is TGCGCCAGCAGCCCCCAGGGGACTGCAGATACGCAGTATTTT. This encodes CASSPQGTADTQYF.

The gene calls are TRBV2 and TRBJ1-5, with TRBD1 matching 7 bases. The J segment lost 2 bases and the V segment lost 6 bases, leaving 4 bases of the junction unmatched. This CDR3 contains 14 residues. Germline V CDR1 and CDR2: SNHLY, FYNNEI. CDR3 loop: CASSLGQGNQPQHF. CDR3 coding DNA: TGTGCCAGCAGCCTCGGACAGGGCAATCAGCCCCAGCATTTT. Full variable domain (rest looked up from reference TRBV2 and TRBJ1-5): EPEVTQTPSHQVTQMGQEVILRCVPISNHLYFYWYRQILGQKVEFLVSFYNNEISEKSEIFDDQFSVERPDGSNFTLKIRSTKLEDSAMYFCASSLGQGNQPQHFGDGTRLSIL.

This clone was detected only a few times. The chain has TRBV10-3 and TRBJ1-1; 8 bases line up with TRBD1. Germline trimming cut 5 bases from V and 1 base from J; bases unmatched to any gene: 3. In germline, CDR1 is ENHRY, CDR2 SYGVKD. The CDR3 loop spans 14 amino acids. CDR3: CAISTTGANTEAFF. The CDR3 nucleotides read TGTGCCATCAGTACGACAGGGGCGAACACTGAAGCTTTCTTT.

This clone has a handful of counts. The chain uses TRBV11-2 and TRBJ2-7; D not certain. CDR3 size: 15 residues. CDR1 is SGHAT and CDR2 is FQNNGV in the germline V gene. V was cut by 4 bases and J by 2 bases, with 15 bases left in between. In nucleotides, the CDR3 is TGTGCCAGCAGCTCACCCAAGTCAGGTACCTACGAGCAGTACTTC. Its translation is CASSSPKSGTYEQYF.

This chain links TRBV27 with TRBJ2-5; no firm D call. This CDR3 is built from 13 residues. Trimming cost V 5 bases and J 5 bases, with 12 bases left between them. The germline CDR1 and CDR2 sequences are MNHEY and SMNVEV (reference sequence). The DNA of the CDR3 is TGTGCCAGCAGTAGTGGTTGGAAGGAGACCCAGTACTTC. As protein: CASSSGWKETQYF.

V gene TRBV30 combines with J gene TRBJ1-1; D unclear. Trimming stripped 0 bases from V and 1 base from J, with 9 bases between. The length of the CDR3 is 14 residues. The V gene's germline CDR1 is GTSNPN and CDR2 SVGIG (reference sequence). The CDR3 bases are TGTGCCTGGAGTGTGTGGGGTAGGAACACTGAAGCTTTCTTT. Its translation: CAWSVWGRNTEAFF.